The sample holds many counts of the clone carrying this T cell receptor (beta chain). Its antigen is unidentified. The data were taken from a study of T cells after yellow fever vaccination. Study observations and caveats: Abundant clonotypes from the bulk population could get into FACS-sorted repertoires as contaminants. The study re-detected most primary-vaccination clones after the booster (nearly 97% CD4, around 90% CD8).

The CDR3 has 18 residues. V gave up 1 base and J gave up 4 bases, with 22 bases separating them. Germline V gene sequence: CDR1 LNHNV, CDR2 YYDKDF (reference sequence). TCRdb reanalysed the 5' RACE reads using MiXCR and keeps one entry per CDR3 protein. The data contain 250,000 to 400,000 distinct CDR3 sequences, about 4% of them singletons. The sample in question was PBMCs, obtained 5 days after the yellow fever booster vaccination. This clonotype originated in a man aged 18 to 29 who received the YFV17D yellow fever vaccine. This rearrangement joins TRBV15 to TRBJ2-5, with D perhaps matching TRBD1 or TRBD2 (5 bases each). CDR3 region: CATSRVIVWDHIGETQYF. CDR3 DNA sequence: TGTGCCACCAGCAGAGTTATCGTGTGGGACCATATTGGAGAGACCCAGTACTTC.